Listed here are 32 T cell receptor beta chains from one sample, sequenced in a study of blood T cells in healthy people across ages. Through a sample-barcoded 5' primer and a J-beta primer mix, a second PCR was run for roughly 6 to 11 cycles. MiXCR, run by TCRdb on the 5' RACE reads, gives a single entry per CDR3 protein. The sample includes around 1,900,000 distinct CDR3 sequences, 39% of them seen just once. The sample was blood. Every receptor here comes from a human donor in good health.

V gene TRBV5-1 combines with J gene TRBJ1-2; the match to TRBD1 covers 8 bases. Germline assignment: CDR1 SGHRS and CDR2 YFSETQ. This CDR3 is 14 amino acids long. Unmatched junction bases numbered 10, after V lost 3 bases and J lost 9 bases. As DNA, the CDR3 is TGCGCCAGCAGCTGGGCCAGGGACAGGACAAGCTACACCTTC. It yields the protein CASSWARDRTSYTF.

The V call is TRBV11-2, the J call TRBJ1-1, with D hard to call. The CDR3 consists of 15 residues. The V end was cut by 4 bases, the J end by 2 bases, with 14 bases between. Germline CDR1 SGHAT, CDR2 FQNNGV. As DNA, the CDR3 is TGTGCCAGCAGCTCCACAAGAATGTCCAACACTGAAGCTTTCTTT. Its translation: CASSSTRMSNTEAFF.

This clonotype has at least ten counts. V is TRBV7-3 and J is TRBJ2-3, with D maybe TRBD2 (5 bases). CDR1 and CDR2 (germline): SGHTA, FQGTGA. The length of the CDR3 is 15 residues. V was cut by 4 bases and J by 2 bases, with 13 bases left in between. CDR3 DNA: TGTGCCAGCAGCTCACCCCAAGACTACACAGATACGCAGTATTTT. Its protein product is CASSSPQDYTDTQYF. Using reference TRBV7-3 and TRBJ2-3 for the parts outside the CDR3, the full variable domain is GAGVSQTPSNKVTEKGKYVELRCDPISGHTALYWYRQSLGQGPEFLIYFQGTGAADDSGLPNDRFFAVRPEGSVSTLKIQRTERGDSAVYLCASSSPQDYTDTQYFGPGTRLTVL.

This clonotype turned up a few times. V and J are TRBV11-1 and TRBJ2-7; D is possibly TRBD1 (5 bases). Germline CDR1 is SGHAT and CDR2 is FQDESV (reference sequence). This CDR3 comprises 13 residues. The germline V and J ends were trimmed by 8 bases and 0 bases, with 11 bases remaining between them. CDR3 sequence reads: CASPLDSSYEQYF. The CDR3, as DNA: TGTGCCAGCCCATTAGACAGCTCCTACGAGCAGTACTTC.

This clonotype was seen ten or more times. The rearrangement joins TRBV12-3 or TRBV12-4 to TRBJ2-1, with D unresolved. Trimming took off 6 bases at V and 8 bases at J, with 11 bases between the two ends. This CDR3 is built from 12 residues. The chain's CDR3 is CASRPPGDEQFF. The CDR3 coding sequence is TGTGCCAGCAGGCCCCCGGGCGATGAGCAGTTCTTC.

The V and J genes are TRBV6-2 or TRBV6-3 and TRBJ1-2; D ambiguous. This CDR3 contains 15 residues. V was trimmed by 4 bases and J by 7 bases, leaving 19 bases between them. Germline V lookup: CDR1 MNHEY, CDR2 SVGEGT. The CDR3 DNA reads as TGTGCCAGCAGTTTCCTGGGCCTCCCGGGGAGTGGCTACACCTTC. Translated, it gives CASSFLGLPGSGYTF.

In its sample, this clonotype was seen a few times. The V call is TRBV12-3 or TRBV12-4, the J call TRBJ1-2, with TRBD1 matching 7 bases. Trimming took 5 bases from V and 4 from J; bases not matched to a gene: 10. This CDR3 region has 15 residues. The CDR3 region is CASSPSTGNTYGYTF. Here the CDR3 DNA reads TGTGCCAGCAGTCCCTCGACAGGGAACACCTATGGCTACACCTTC.

The table lists this clonotype with a few counts. At one boundary the junction diverges from the germline segment, which might be a read error. This chain joins TRBV3-1 and TRBJ2-1, with unresolved D. Germline V gene sequence: CDR1 LGHDT, CDR2 YNNKEL (reference sequence). This CDR3 has 12 amino acids. CDR3 loop: CASSQDTTKQFF. In nucleotides, the CDR3 is TGCGCCAGCAGCCAAGATACCACAAAGCAGTTCTTC.

In its sample, this clonotype was seen many times. The chain joins TRBV29-1 to TRBJ2-3; D gene uncertain. This CDR3 contains 15 residues. V lost 1 base and J lost 5, with 16 bases in between. The germline CDR1 and CDR2 sequences are SQVTM and ANQGSEA. The CDR3 DNA reads TGCAGCGTTGAAGGGAGCGTGTTAGATCAAGATACGCAGTATTTT. Translating gives CSVEGSVLDQDTQYF.

Notes on this clonotype: Just one base apart from a much larger clone, this may be a read error. V and J are TRBV20-1 and TRBJ2-1, with D perhaps matching TRBD1 (6 bases). The CDR3 is 12 amino acids. Trimming cost V 2 bases and J 10 bases, with 12 bases left between them. The germline gives CDR1 DFQATT, CDR2 SNEGSKA (reference sequence). The CDR3 bases are TGCAGTGCTAGAAGGGGGTCATACGAGCAGTTCTTC. This encodes CSARRGSYEQFF.

The chain links TRBV2 to TRBJ2-7, with D tentatively TRBD1 (8 bases). V was clipped by 8 bases and J by 3 bases, with 23 bases between them. CDR1 is SNHLY, CDR2 FYNNEI, per germline. The CDR3 loop spans 16 amino acids. CDR3 nucleotide sequence: TGTGCCAGCTACGCGACAGGGGCGGGAGCAAACTACGAGCAGTACTTC. It yields the protein CASYATGAGANYEQYF.

V and J are TRBV5-1 and TRBJ1-1; 7 bases match TRBD1. The CDR3 spans 16 residues. The germline gives CDR1 SGHRS, CDR2 YFSETQ. V was clipped by 0 bases and J by 8 bases; unmatched bases: 13. Here the CDR3 reads CASSLDIRQGLREAFF. The CDR3 nucleotides are TGCGCCAGCAGCTTGGACATTCGACAGGGTTTAAGAGAAGCTTTCTTT.

This clonotype came up a few times. The chain uses TRBV7-3 and TRBJ2-3, with 7 bases aligning to TRBD2. CDR1 and CDR2 (germline): SGHTA, FQGTGA. The CDR3 is 15 amino acids. V lost 5 bases and J lost 1; bases outside the gene matches: 6. In DNA, the CDR3 is TGTGCCAGCAGCCGCACTAGCGCCCGCACAGATACGCAGTATTTT. Translating it yields CASSRTSARTDTQYF. Supplemented by reference TRBV7-3 and TRBJ2-3, the full variable domain reads GAGVSQTPSNKVTEKGKYVELRCDPISGHTALYWYRQSLGQGPEFLIYFQGTGAADDSGLPNDRFFAVRPEGSVSTLKIQRTERGDSAVYLCASSRTSARTDTQYFGPGTRLTVL.

The rearrangement uses TRBV5-1 and TRBJ1-2, with 8 bases lining up with TRBD1. This CDR3 is 16 amino acids long. Trimming at V came to 0 bases and at J to 3 bases, leaving 7 bases not matched to a gene. The germline V gene encodes CDR1 SGHRS and CDR2 YFSETQ. In nucleotides, the CDR3 is TGCGCCAGCAGCTTGGGACCTTCGACAGGGGACTATGGCTACACCTTC. Its translation is CASSLGPSTGDYGYTF.

V gene TRBV7-2 combines with J gene TRBJ2-1; 12 bases fit TRBD2. Trimming took 4 bases from V and 6 from J; bases not matched to a gene: 13. The CDR3 extends over 18 amino acids. Germline CDR1 SGHTA, CDR2 FQGNSA. The CDR3 loop reads CASSSQPTSGGRGNEQFF. In DNA form, the CDR3 reads TGTGCCAGCAGCTCCCAACCCACTAGCGGGGGGAGAGGCAATGAGCAGTTCTTC. The entire variable domain, with the rest obtained from reference TRBV7-2 and TRBJ2-1, is as follows: GAGVSQSPSNKVTEKGKDVELRCDPISGHTALYWYRQSLGQGLEFLIYFQGNSAPDKSGLPSDRFSAERTGGSVSTLTIQRTQQEDSAVYLCASSSQPTSGGRGNEQFFGPGTRLTVL.

This chain joins TRBV7-2 and TRBJ2-2; 7 positions match TRBD1. Germline CDR1 SGHTA, CDR2 FQGNSA. The CDR3 extends over 14 amino acids. The junction had 4 bases not matched to a gene; V was cut back by 7 bases and J by 2 bases. This chain's CDR3 is CASTDRLNTGELFF. CDR3 DNA: TGTGCCAGCACGGACAGGTTAAACACCGGGGAGCTGTTTTTT.

The J gene is TRBJ2-7, the V gene TRBV5-1; D remains unclear. Germline V CDR1 and CDR2: SGHRS, YFSETQ. V lost 3 bases and J 2 bases, leaving 9 bases between the germline ends. This CDR3 is 13 amino acids long. The CDR3 protein is CASSSQAPYEQYF. For the CDR3, the DNA is TGCGCCAGCAGCTCCCAGGCCCCCTACGAGCAGTACTTC.

There are a few counts of this clonotype. The chain recombines TRBV7-9 with TRBJ1-2, with 7 bases matching TRBD1. Trimming took 1 base from V and 8 from J; bases not matched to a gene: 10. CDR3 length: 15 amino acids. Germline V gene sequence: CDR1 SEHNR, CDR2 FQNEAQ (reference sequence). CDR3: CASSLVPDRDNGYTF. In DNA, the CDR3 is TGTGCCAGCAGCTTAGTCCCTGACAGGGACAACGGCTACACCTTC.

This clonotype was detected a few times. V is TRBV7-3 and J is TRBJ2-6; possible D gene TRBD1, 5 bases. Germline lookup yields CDR1 SGHTA and CDR2 FQGTGA. V was pared by 3 bases and J by 0 bases, with 9 bases between. CDR3 length: 16 residues. This CDR3 reads CASSLTAPSGANVLTF. CDR3 coding DNA: TGTGCCAGCAGCTTGACAGCTCCCTCTGGGGCCAACGTCCTGACTTTC.

This clonotype has more than one count but fewer than ten. The chain is built from TRBV6-5 and TRBJ2-4; the D gene is possibly TRBD2 (5 bases). Germline-derived CDR1 and CDR2 are MNHEY and SVGAGI. V lost 3 bases and J lost 4, with 16 bases in between. The CDR3 contains 16 residues. This CDR3 reads CASSYRRSGGKNIQYF. The DNA of the CDR3 is TGTGCCAGCAGTTATCGAAGATCCGGCGGGAAAAACATTCAGTACTTC.

With regard to this clonotype: Lacking the conserved final phenylalanine or tryptophan, this CDR3 likely reflects a read error. The chain couples TRBV2 to TRBJ1-2; maybe TRBD1 (5 bases). V shed 0 bases and J shed 8 bases, with 10 bases lying between them. This CDR3 comprises 13 residues. CDR1 is SNHLY, CDR2 FYNNEI, per germline. CDR3 in DNA: TGTGCCAGCAGTGAAGCACGGGGACTAGGCTACACCTAC. Translated: CASSEARGLGYTY.

There are many counts of this clonotype. The CDR3 coding sequence is TGCAGCGTTGAGGACAGCAGGGAGACCCAGTACTTC. Its translation is CSVEDSRETQYF. The chain recombines TRBV29-1 with TRBJ2-5, with D possibly TRBD1 on 6 matching bases. The CDR3 has 12 amino acids. Trimming pared 3 bases from V and 5 bases from J, leaving 10 bases between. Germline lookup yields CDR1 SQVTM and CDR2 ANQGSEA.

This clonotype was seen a few times. The rearrangement uses TRBV11-2 and TRBJ1-6, with D perhaps matching TRBD1 (6 bases). Trimming shortened V by 5 bases and J by 10 bases, and 12 bases separated the two germline ends. The CDR3 is 13 amino acids. Germline V CDR1 and CDR2: SGHAT, FQNNGV. CDR3 nucleotides: TGTGCCAGCAGCGCCCAGGGGCGGTCACCCCTCCACTTT. This encodes CASSAQGRSPLHF.

For the CDR3, the DNA is TGTGCCAGCAGTTTAGCGTACAGTGGGCACGAGCAGTACTTC. The encoded protein is CASSLAYSGHEQYF. The chain employs TRBV12-3 or TRBV12-4 and TRBJ2-5; D uncertain. The DNA end is a closer match to TRBJ2-7, so the J assignment may be wrong. This CDR3 has 14 amino acids.

In this sample, this clonotype turned up once. The V gene is TRBV3-1, the J gene TRBJ2-3; 7 bases map to TRBD2. The CDR3 loop spans 18 amino acids. From germline, CDR1 is LGHDT and CDR2 YNNKEL (reference sequence). Trimming removed 4 bases from V and 0 bases from J; junction bases left unmatched: 13. The CDR3 DNA follows: TGTGCCAGCAGCCGAGAAGATCTAGCGGCCACTAGCACAGATACGCAGTATTTT. This codes for CASSREDLAATSTDTQYF.

The chain has TRBV5-5 and TRBJ1-2; D ambiguous. Deletions cut 1 base from V and 4 bases from J, with 14 bases between. The germline V gene encodes CDR1 SGHKS and CDR2 YYEKEE (reference sequence). CDR3 length equals 15 residues. DNA for the CDR3: TGTGCCAGCAGCTTGAGCCCCAGTGTCGGCTATGGCTACACCTTC. Translated, it gives CASSLSPSVGYGYTF. The full variable domain, in which reference TRBV5-5 and TRBJ1-2 provide the parts outside the CDR3, is DAGVTQSPTHLIKTRGQQVTLRCSPISGHKSVSWYQQVLGQGPQFIFQYYEKEERGRGNFPDRFSARQFPNYSSELNVNALLLGDSALYLCASSLSPSVGYGYTFGSGTRLTVV.

The chain uses TRBV5-6 and TRBJ1-6, with 7 bases aligning to TRBD1. This CDR3 region has 17 residues. Trimming cost V 2 bases and J 5 bases; bases outside gene matches: 10. The germline V gene has CDR1 SGHDT and CDR2 YYEEEE. CDR3 bases: TGTGCCAGCAGCTTCCTACTAGGGACAGAACATAATTCACCCCTCCACTTT. It translates to CASSFLLGTEHNSPLHF.

V usage is TRBV7-2 and J usage is TRBJ2-1; no firm D call. The germline CDR1 and CDR2 sequences are SGHTA and FQGNSA. Trimming stripped 1 base from V and 0 bases from J, with 10 bases between. This CDR3 comprises 16 residues. DNA of the CDR3: TGTGCCAGCAGCTTAGGTGTTGCGAGCTCCTACAATGAGCAGTTCTTC. Translation gives CASSLGVASSYNEQFF.

This chain joins TRBV7-9 and TRBJ2-4; weak D call: TRBD1 (6 bases). The germline V gene has CDR1 SEHNR and CDR2 FQNEAQ (reference sequence). The V end was cut by 5 bases, the J end by 4 bases, with 15 bases between. The CDR3 length is 15 residues. CDR3 nucleotides: TGTGCCAGCAGCCCCCGGCCGGGACAAAAAAACATTCAGTACTTC. Its protein is CASSPRPGQKNIQYF.

This chain links TRBV7-2 with TRBJ2-1, with D perhaps being TRBD1 or TRBD2 (6 bases each). V was pared by 4 bases and J by 0 bases, with 16 bases between. The CDR3 covers 17 residues. The V gene's germline CDR1 is SGHTA and CDR2 FQGNSA. The CDR3 DNA reads as TGTGCCAGCAGCTGGGGGGCGTCCGACCCCTCCTACAATGAGCAGTTCTTC. It translates to CASSWGASDPSYNEQFF.

The chain has TRBV6-5 and TRBJ1-5; D may be TRBD1 (6 bases). The CDR3 has 17 amino acids. Per germline, CDR1 MNHEY and CDR2 SVGAGI. V was pared by 2 bases and J by 2 bases, with 16 bases between. Written as DNA, the CDR3 is TGTGCCAGCAGTTACAGGGGGGTTGGGGAACGCAATCAGCCCCAGCATTTT. This encodes CASSYRGVGERNQPQHF.

This clonotype was detected only a few times. The chain employs TRBV12-3 or TRBV12-4 and TRBJ1-5; TRBD1 matches 7 bases. The V and J ends lost 3 bases and 2 bases, in that order; junction bases with no gene match: 4. This CDR3 region has 15 residues. The chain's CDR3 is CASSFRQGGNQPQHF. CDR3 bases: TGTGCCAGCAGTTTCAGACAGGGCGGCAATCAGCCCCAGCATTTT.